The source of this T cell receptor (beta chain) is a study of early T cells in non-severe SARS-CoV-2 infection. Study in general: The authors sequenced bulk RNA from unsorted whole blood, leaving chains unpaired. General study findings and limits: VDJdb matches were skewed toward anti-spike CD8 T cell responses.

This CDR3 region has 12 residues. The ends were cut back, 4 bases at V and 6 bases at J, with 9 bases in the middle. The germline V gene has CDR1 KGHDR and CDR2 SFDVKD. This clonotype was detected only a few times. Antigen unknown. Individual cDNA molecules each received unique molecular identifiers attached to them. MiXCR, run by TCRdb on the 5' RACE reads, gives a single entry per CDR3 protein. The sample holds about 64,000 distinct CDR3 sequences, 18% seen once. The chain recombines TRBV24-1 with TRBJ2-7, with D perhaps TRBD2 (5 bases). This receptor was taken from an adult who was a healthcare worker with PCR-confirmed SARS-CoV-2 infection or an uninfected control (not recorded which). The material sequenced was whole blood, taken at baseline. The DNA for the CDR3 is TGTGCCACCAGTGAGTCGGGGATCGAGCAGTACTTC. The encoded protein is CATSESGIEQYF.